This TCR beta chain was retrieved from a study of T cell repertoires in cytomegalovirus infection. Study at large: It was the public TCR beta signatures that indicated both CMV infection and matching HLA type. General observations from the study: In two of eight donors, the top clonotype was HLA-C-restricted CMV-specific.

TCRdb re-derived calls from the reads in MiXCR, one entry per CDR3 protein. The sample consists of around 550,000 distinct CDR3 sequences, approximately 26% of them appearing once. With regard to this clonotype: As yet, its antigen is unknown.

Trimming stripped 5 bases from V and 7 bases from J, with 14 bases between. CDR1 is SEHNR, CDR2 FQNEAQ, per germline (reference sequence). There are 14 residues in the CDR3. The specimen was PBMCs. This clonotype was obtained from a human donor in good health (CMV status not recorded). Some clones in this sample may be carry-over from other donors' samples. The rearrangement uses TRBV7-9 and TRBJ1-4; D is possibly TRBD1 (5 bases). The CDR3 loop reads CASSPGGPAEKLFF. The CDR3 region has the DNA TGTGCCAGCAGCCCGGGGGGACCCGCTGAAAAACTGTTTTTT.